These 9 T cell receptor beta chains originate from one sample sequenced in a study of blood T cell repertoires in COVID-19. Generated by immunoSEQ multiplex PCR, the TCRdb table keeps only in-frame clones and is missing some. The table records around 230,000 clones, approximately 78% of them present only once. Sample: peripheral blood. Source of these receptors: a woman aged 60-70 years with active or convalescent COVID-19.

The CDR3 nucleotides read TGTGCCAGCAGCCTTCAGGGGCACGATCAGCCCCAGCATTTT. The encoded protein is CASSLQGHDQPQHF. The rearrangement joins TRBV2 to TRBJ1-5, with D tentatively TRBD1 (6 bases). This CDR3 region has 14 residues. Trimming took off 6 bases at V and 5 bases at J, with 14 bases between the two ends. The germline CDR1 and CDR2 sequences are SNHLY and FYNNEI.

The V gene is TRBV30, the J gene TRBJ1-3, with 7 bases fitting TRBD1. CDR1 GTSNPN and CDR2 SVGIG come from the germline V gene (reference sequence). The junction had 3 bases not matched to a gene; V was cut back by 3 bases and J by 7 bases. There are 12 residues in the CDR3. In nucleotides, the CDR3 is TGTGCCTGGAGAACCAGGGGGAACACCATATATTTT. It encodes CAWRTRGNTIYF.

The chain combines TRBV11-2 with TRBJ1-6; D unclear. The CDR3 contains 15 residues. Per the germline V gene, CDR1 is SGHAT and CDR2 is FQNNGV. Trimming shortened V by 0 bases and J by 3 bases, and 6 bases separated the two germline ends. The DNA for the CDR3 is TGTGCCAGCAGCTTAGACGTTAGCTATAATTCACCCCTCCACTTT. It encodes CASSLDVSYNSPLHF.

This clone was seen just once. The chain combines TRBV6-4 with TRBJ2-7; D is perhaps TRBD1 (6 bases). Trimming removed 4 bases at V and 0 bases at J, with 13 bases between. This CDR3 has 15 residues. Germline loops: CDR1 MRHNA, CDR2 SNTAGT. The CDR3 DNA reads TGTGCCAGCAGTGTAGAACAGGGCTACTCCTACGAGCAGTACTTC. Amino acids: CASSVEQGYSYEQYF.

The rearrangement joins TRBV6-6 to TRBJ2-1; D might be TRBD2 (6 bases). V gave up 0 bases and J gave up 4 bases, with 13 bases separating them. There are 16 residues in the CDR3. The germline V gene has CDR1 MNHNY and CDR2 SVGAGI (reference sequence). CDR3: CASSYSRAGTYNEQFF. The CDR3 region has the DNA TGTGCCAGCAGTTACTCCCGTGCGGGGACGTACAATGAGCAGTTCTTC.

The chain couples TRBV19 to TRBJ2-2; a weak D match, TRBD1 (6 bases). Germline CDR1 is LNHDA and CDR2 is SQIVND (reference sequence). V gave up 3 bases and J gave up 5 bases, with 19 bases separating them. The CDR3 runs to 17 residues. This chain's CDR3 is CASSITRNRVRTGELFF. The CDR3 nucleotides read TGTGCCAGTAGTATTACCCGAAACAGGGTTCGAACCGGGGAGCTGTTTTTT.

The V call is TRBV19, the J call TRBJ1-1, with TRBD1 matching over 7 bases. Germline V gene data show CDR1 as LNHDA and CDR2 as SQIVND (reference sequence). J was trimmed by 7 bases and V by 8 bases; bases with no gene match: 16. The CDR3 contains 15 residues. CDR3 nucleotides: TGTGCCAGTCCTAATTTGAGACAGGGCCCCCTTGAAGCTTTCTTT. Protein product: CASPNLRQGPLEAFF.

This clone was counted a single time. V and J are TRBV6-5 and TRBJ2-1; D not certain. CDR3 length: 13 residues. Germline loops: CDR1 MNHEY, CDR2 SVGAGI. V lost 4 bases, J lost 4 bases, and 8 bases lay in between. In nucleotides, the CDR3 is TGTGCCAGCAGTTCCACTTTGTACAATGAGCAGTTCTTC. This gives the protein CASSSTLYNEQFF.

The rearrangement uses TRBV19 and TRBJ1-2; a weak D match, TRBD1 (6 bases). The CDR3 has 14 amino acids. V was cut by 3 bases and J by 4 bases, with 12 bases left in between. Germline-derived CDR1 and CDR2 are LNHDA and SQIVND (reference sequence). The CDR3 nucleotides are TGTGCCAGTAGTATCCAGGGAGGGGGCTATGGCTACACCTTC. Protein product: CASSIQGGGYGYTF.